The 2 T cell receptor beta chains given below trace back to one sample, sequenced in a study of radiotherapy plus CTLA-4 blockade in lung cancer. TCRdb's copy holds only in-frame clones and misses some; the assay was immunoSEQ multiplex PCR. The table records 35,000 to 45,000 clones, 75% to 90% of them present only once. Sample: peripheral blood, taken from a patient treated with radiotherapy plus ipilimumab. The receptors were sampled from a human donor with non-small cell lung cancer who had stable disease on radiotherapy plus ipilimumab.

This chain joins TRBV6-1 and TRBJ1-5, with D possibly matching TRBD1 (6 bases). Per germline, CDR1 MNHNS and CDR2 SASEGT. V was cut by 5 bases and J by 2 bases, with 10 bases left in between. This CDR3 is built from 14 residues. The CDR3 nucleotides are TGTGCCAGCAGTCGGACAGTGGGCAATCAGCCCCAGCATTTT. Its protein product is CASSRTVGNQPQHF.

In DNA form, the CDR3 reads TGTGCCAGCATCTCGATATGGCGGGAGGGCCCAGAAAAACTGTTTTTT. Protein product: CASISIWREGPEKLFF. The rearrangement links TRBV2 to TRBJ1-4, with D unclear. This CDR3 region has 16 residues. Germline CDR1 reads SNHLY; CDR2 reads FYNNEI. Trimming removed 7 bases at V and 8 bases at J, with 23 bases between.